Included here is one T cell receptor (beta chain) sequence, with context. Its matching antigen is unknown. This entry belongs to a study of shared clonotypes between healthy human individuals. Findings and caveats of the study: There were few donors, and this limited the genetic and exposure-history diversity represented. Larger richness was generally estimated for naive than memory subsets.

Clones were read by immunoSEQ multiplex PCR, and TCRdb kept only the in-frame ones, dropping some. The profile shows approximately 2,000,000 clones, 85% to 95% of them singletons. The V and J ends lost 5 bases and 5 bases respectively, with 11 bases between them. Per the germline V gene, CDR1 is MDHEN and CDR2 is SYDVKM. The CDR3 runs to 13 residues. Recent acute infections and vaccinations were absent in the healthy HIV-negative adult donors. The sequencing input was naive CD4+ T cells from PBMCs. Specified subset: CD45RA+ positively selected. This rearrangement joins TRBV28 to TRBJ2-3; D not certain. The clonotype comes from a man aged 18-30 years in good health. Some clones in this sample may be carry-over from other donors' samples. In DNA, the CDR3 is TGTGCCAGCAGTATTCTGTGGGGAGATACGCAGTATTTT. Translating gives CASSILWGDTQYF.